This TCR beta chain is drawn from a study of OX40 agonist ivuxolimab in advanced cancers. Study outcomes and limitations: CD4+ and CD8+ blood T cells expanded clonally by week 6 at 0.1 to 3.0 mg/kg.

About this clone: Its target is unknown.

Some clones are missing from TCRdb's copy, which holds only in-frame ones; the method was immunoSEQ multiplex PCR. The sample has over 30,000 clones; 80% to 95% are singletons. From germline, CDR1 is MNHNY and CDR2 SVGAGI (reference sequence). This CDR3 comprises 14 residues. V gave up 6 bases and J gave up 3 bases, with 11 bases separating them. Sequencing was performed on CD4+ or CD8+ T cells sorted from blood, taken in a trial of the OX40 agonist ivuxolimab. The rearrangement links TRBV6-6 to TRBJ2-2; D ambiguous. This receptor was identified in an adult with an advanced solid tumor such as melanoma, head and neck, liver or kidney cancer. The CDR3 DNA reads as TGTGCCAGCAGACCGAGACAACACACCGGGGAGCTGTTTTTT. It yields the protein CASRPRQHTGELFF.